The clone carrying this T cell receptor (beta chain) came up a few times. This sample is drawn from a study of blood T cell repertoires in COVID-19. Study context: Collection of acute and convalescent COVID-19 samples took place in the United States, Italy and Spain.

This CDR3 is built from 13 residues. Germline CDR1 SGHTA, CDR2 FQGTGA. Trimming removed 5 bases from V and 1 base from J, with 8 bases in between. TCRdb's table, derived via immunoSEQ multiplex PCR, lists solely in-frame clones and lacks some. The sample records about 250,000 clones, about 88% being singletons. Recovered status applied to Cohort 3 donors who had two consecutive negative PCRs. It also applied to those with clearance or with symptom resolution. The sequence was collected from a woman aged 45 to 65 who had recovered from COVID-19. V usage is TRBV7-3 and J usage is TRBJ1-1; D is perhaps TRBD1 (6 bases). The sample taken for sequencing was PBMCs or T cells enriched from blood (not recorded which). CDR3 DNA sequence: TGTGCCAGCAGCGTACAGGGGAACACTGAAGCTTTCTTT. It is translated as CASSVQGNTEAFF.